This TCR beta chain was obtained from a study of T cell clonotyping in hematopoietic cell transplantation. Looking at the study overall: Recipient samples before transplant were obtained post-cytoreduction.

Germline V gene sequence: CDR1 SEHNR, CDR2 FQNEAQ (reference sequence). V lost 3 bases to trimming and J lost 3 bases, with 17 bases between them. The CDR3 covers 17 residues. Profiled with immunoSEQ multiplex PCR; TCRdb holds only in-frame clones, not every one. This repertoire shows 15,000 to 20,000 clones, roughly 83% found once; its top ten account for about 8.4%. The time point was: recipient sample about 28 days before transplant, after cytoreduction. In its sample, this clone was seen once. V is TRBV7-9 and J is TRBJ1-4, with a possible D match to TRBD1 (6 bases). The sequencing used peripheral blood mononuclear cells, collected before stem cell transplant. The source is a man aged 50 to 60 with acute myeloid leukemia. Some clones in this sample may be carry-over from other donors' samples. CDR3 sequence: CASSLAGGAGANEKLFF. The CDR3 nucleotides are TGTGCCAGCAGCTTGGCGGGGGGGGCCGGGGCTAATGAAAAACTGTTTTTT.